This TCR beta chain derives from a study of CD8+CD57+ T cells in acquired aplastic anemia. CDR3 and TCR beta VDJ profiling relied on genomic DNA as the template. TCRdb itself ran the reads through MiXCR, one entry per CDR3 protein. The sample includes 150,000 to 160,000 distinct CDR3 sequences, about 52% seen only once; the top ten take less than 15%. The CDR3 has 17 amino acids. The germline CDR1 and CDR2 sequences are LNHDA and SQIVND (reference sequence). Trimming shortened V by 3 bases and J by 6 bases, and 20 bases separated the two germline ends. Patients chosen for sequencing had CD8+CD57+ cells that had expanded, as shown by flow cytometry.

This clonotype was obtained from a human donor with aplastic anemia. J is TRBJ2-2 and V is TRBV19; a possible D gene is TRBD2 (8 bases). Sequenced sample: sorted CD4+, CD8+, or CD8+CD57+ T cells (not recorded which) from PBMCs. CDR3 nucleotide sequence: TGTGCCAGTAGTATGTCCGGGACAGCGGGAGATGCCGGGGAGCTGTTTTTT. This translates into CASSMSGTAGDAGELFF. Together with reference TRBV19 and TRBJ2-2, the CDR3 gives the full variable domain: DGGITQSPKYLFRKEGQNVTLSCEQNLNHDAMYWYRQDPGQGLRLIYYSQIVNDFQKGDIAEGYSVSREKKESFPLTVTSAQKNPTAFYLCASSMSGTAGDAGELFFGEGSRLTVL.